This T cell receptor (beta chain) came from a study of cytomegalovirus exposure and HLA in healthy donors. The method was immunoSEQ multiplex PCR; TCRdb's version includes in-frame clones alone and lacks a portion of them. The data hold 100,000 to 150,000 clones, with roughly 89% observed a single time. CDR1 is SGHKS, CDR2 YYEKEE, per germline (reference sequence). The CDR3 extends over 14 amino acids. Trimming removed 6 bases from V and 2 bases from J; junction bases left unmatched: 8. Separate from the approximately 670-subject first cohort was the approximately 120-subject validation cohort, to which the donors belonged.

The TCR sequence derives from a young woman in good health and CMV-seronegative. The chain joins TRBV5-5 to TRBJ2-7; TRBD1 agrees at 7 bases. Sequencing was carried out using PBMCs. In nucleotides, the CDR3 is TGTGCCAGCACCGAGGGGACAGTCCCCTACGAGCAGTACTTC. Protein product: CASTEGTVPYEQYF.